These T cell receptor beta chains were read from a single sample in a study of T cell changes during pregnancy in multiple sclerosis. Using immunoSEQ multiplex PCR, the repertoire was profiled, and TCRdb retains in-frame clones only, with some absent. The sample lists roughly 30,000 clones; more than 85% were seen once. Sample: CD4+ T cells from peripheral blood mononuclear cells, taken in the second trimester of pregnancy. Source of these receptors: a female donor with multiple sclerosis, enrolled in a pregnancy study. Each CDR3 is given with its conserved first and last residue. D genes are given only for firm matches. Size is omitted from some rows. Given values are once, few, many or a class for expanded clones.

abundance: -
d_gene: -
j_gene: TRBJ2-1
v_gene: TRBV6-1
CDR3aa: CASSPLPSSYNEQFF
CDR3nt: TGTGCCAGCTCACCCCTTCCTAGCTCCTACAATGAGCAGTTCTTC

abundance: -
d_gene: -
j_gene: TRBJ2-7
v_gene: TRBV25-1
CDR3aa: CASSEWSKGSYEQYF
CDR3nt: TGTGCCAGCAGTGAATGGAGCAAGGGGTCCTACGAGCAGTACTTC

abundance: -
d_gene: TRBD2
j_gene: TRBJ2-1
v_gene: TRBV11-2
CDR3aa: CASSSGGLAGVGYEQFF
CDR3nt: TGTGCCAGCAGCTCCGGGGGACTAGCGGGAGTGGGCTATGAGCAGTTCTTC

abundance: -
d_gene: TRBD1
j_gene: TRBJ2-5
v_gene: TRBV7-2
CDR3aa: CASSLVDRAQETQYF
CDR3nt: TGTGCCAGCAGCTTAGTGGACAGGGCCCAAGAGACCCAGTACTTC

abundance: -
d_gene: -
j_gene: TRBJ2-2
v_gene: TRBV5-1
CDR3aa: CASSLLPNTGELFF
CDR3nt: TGCGCCAGCAGCTTGCTACCGAACACCGGGGAGCTGTTTTTT

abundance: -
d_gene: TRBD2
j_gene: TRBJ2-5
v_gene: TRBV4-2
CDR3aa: CASSPARLAEGETQYF
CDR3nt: TGTGCCAGCAGCCCCGCCCGACTAGCGGAGGGGGAGACCCAGTACTTC

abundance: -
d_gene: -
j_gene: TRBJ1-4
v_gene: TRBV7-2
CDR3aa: CASSRHSGTLNEKLFF
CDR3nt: TGTGCCAGCAGCCGACACAGCGGGACCTTAAATGAAAAACTGTTTTTT

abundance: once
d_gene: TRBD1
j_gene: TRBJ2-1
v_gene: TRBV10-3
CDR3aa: CAINRGDTSYNEQFF
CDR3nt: TGTGCCATTAACAGGGGGGACACCTCCTACAATGAGCAGTTCTTC

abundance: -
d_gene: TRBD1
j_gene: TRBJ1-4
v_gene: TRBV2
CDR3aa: CASSAGTGGWEKLFF
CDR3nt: TGTGCCAGCAGTGCTGGGACAGGGGGTTGGGAAAAACTGTTTTTT

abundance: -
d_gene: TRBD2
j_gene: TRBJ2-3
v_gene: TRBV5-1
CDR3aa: CASSTRAGPITDTQYF
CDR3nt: TGCGCCAGCAGCACCCGAGCGGGGCCGATCACAGATACGCAGTATTTT

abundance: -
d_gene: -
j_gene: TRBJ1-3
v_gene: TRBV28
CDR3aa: CASREQPLSGNTIYF
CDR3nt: TGTGCCAGCCGGGAGCAGCCTCTCTCTGGAAACACCATATATTTT

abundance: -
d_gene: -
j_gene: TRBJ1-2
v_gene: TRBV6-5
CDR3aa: CASRLDSLSNYGYTF
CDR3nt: TGTGCCAGCAGGCTCGACAGCTTATCTAACTATGGCTACACCTTC

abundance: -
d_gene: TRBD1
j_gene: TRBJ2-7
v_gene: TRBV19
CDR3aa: CASSIQGQATYEQYF
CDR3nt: TGTGCCAGTAGTATTCAGGGACAGGCCACCTACGAGCAGTACTTC

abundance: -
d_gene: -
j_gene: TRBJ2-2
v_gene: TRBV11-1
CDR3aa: CASSTPAGRSFSNTGELFF
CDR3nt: TGTGCCAGCAGTACGCCTGCGGGACGGAGTTTCTCGAACACCGGGGAGCTGTTTTTT

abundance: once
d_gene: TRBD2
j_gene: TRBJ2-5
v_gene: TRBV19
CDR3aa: CASRTGLAGEGAQYF
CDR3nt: TGTGCCAGTAGAACCGGACTAGCGGGAGAGGGGGCCCAGTACTTC

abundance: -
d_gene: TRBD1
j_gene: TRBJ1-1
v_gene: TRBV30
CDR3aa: CAWTPRRGQGMWEAFF
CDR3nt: TGTGCCTGGACTCCACGAAGGGGACAGGGAATGTGGGAAGCTTTCTTT

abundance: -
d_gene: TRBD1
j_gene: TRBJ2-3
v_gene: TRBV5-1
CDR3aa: CASSLAPGQGRNTQYF
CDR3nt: TGCGCCAGCAGCTTGGCTCCGGGACAGGGTAGGAATACGCAGTATTTT

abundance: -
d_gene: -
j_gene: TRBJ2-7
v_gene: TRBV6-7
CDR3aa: CASSYSTRVREYEQYF
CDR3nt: TGTGCCAGCAGTTACTCGACTCGGGTACGTGAGTACGAGCAGTACTTC

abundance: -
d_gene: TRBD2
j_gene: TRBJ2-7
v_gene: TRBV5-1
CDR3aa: CASSILSGTSYEQYF
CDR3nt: TGCGCCAGCAGCATCCTTAGCGGGACCTCCTACGAGCAGTACTTC

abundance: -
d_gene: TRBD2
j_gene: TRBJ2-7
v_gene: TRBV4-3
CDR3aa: CASSQDRAGVSYEQYF
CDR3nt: TGCGCCAGCAGCCAAGATCGGGCGGGAGTTTCCTACGAGCAGTACTTC

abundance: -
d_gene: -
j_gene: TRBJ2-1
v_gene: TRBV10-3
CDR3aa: CAIGRTDNEQFF
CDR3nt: TGTGCCATCGGACGGACAGACAATGAGCAGTTCTTC

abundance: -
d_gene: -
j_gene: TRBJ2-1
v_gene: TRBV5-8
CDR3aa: CASSLLYAGTSNNEQFF
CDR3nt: TGTGCCAGCAGCTTGTTGTACGCGGGAACTTCGAACAATGAGCAGTTCTTC

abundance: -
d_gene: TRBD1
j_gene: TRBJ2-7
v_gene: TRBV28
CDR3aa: CASSNSGQGPSYEQYF
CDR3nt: TGTGCCAGCAGTAATTCGGGACAGGGGCCTTCCTACGAGCAGTACTTC

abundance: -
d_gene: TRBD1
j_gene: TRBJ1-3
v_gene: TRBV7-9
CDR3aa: CASSLRGLVGNTIYF
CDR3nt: TGTGCCAGCAGCCTAAGGGGGCTTGTTGGAAACACCATATATTTT

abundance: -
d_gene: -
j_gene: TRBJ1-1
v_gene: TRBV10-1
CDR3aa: CASSAEGTEAFF
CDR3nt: TGCGCCAGTTCTGCCGAGGGCACTGAAGCTTTCTTT

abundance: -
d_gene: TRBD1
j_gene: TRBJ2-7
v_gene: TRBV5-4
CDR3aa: CASSLGQGPYEQYF
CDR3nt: TGTGCCAGCAGCCTCGGACAGGGCCCCTACGAGCAGTACTTC

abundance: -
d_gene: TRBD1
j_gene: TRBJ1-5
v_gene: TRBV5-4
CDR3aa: CASSLGTVRGQPQHF
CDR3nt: TGTGCCAGCAGCCTAGGGACAGTAAGAGGCCAGCCCCAGCATTTT

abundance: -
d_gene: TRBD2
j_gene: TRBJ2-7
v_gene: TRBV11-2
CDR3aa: CASSLAGLAGFGQYF
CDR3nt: TGTGCCAGCAGCTTAGCGGGACTAGCGGGATTCGGGCAGTACTTC

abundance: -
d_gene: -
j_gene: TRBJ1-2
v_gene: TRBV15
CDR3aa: CATSRDRSGQNYGYTF
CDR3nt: TGTGCCACCAGCAGAGATAGGTCTGGACAGAACTATGGCTACACCTTC

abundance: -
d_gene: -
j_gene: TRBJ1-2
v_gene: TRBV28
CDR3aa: CASSSQGNYGYTF
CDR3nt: TGTGCCAGCAGTTCCCAGGGGAACTATGGCTACACCTTC

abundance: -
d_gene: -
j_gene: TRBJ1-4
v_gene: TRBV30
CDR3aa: CAWKGGTNEKLFF
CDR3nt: TGTGCCTGGAAGGGGGGGACTAATGAAAAACTGTTTTTT

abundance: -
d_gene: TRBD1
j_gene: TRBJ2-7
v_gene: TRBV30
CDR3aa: CASQGQAYEQYF
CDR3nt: TGTGCCTCGCAAGGACAGGCCTACGAGCAGTACTTC

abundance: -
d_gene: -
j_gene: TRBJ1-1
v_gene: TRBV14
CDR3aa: CASSQGRRNTEAFF
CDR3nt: TGTGCCAGCAGCCAAGGGAGGAGGAACACTGAAGCTTTCTTT

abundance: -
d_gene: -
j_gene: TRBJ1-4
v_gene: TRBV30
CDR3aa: CAWSESNEKLFF
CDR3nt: TGTGCCTGGAGTGAGAGTAATGAAAAACTGTTTTTT

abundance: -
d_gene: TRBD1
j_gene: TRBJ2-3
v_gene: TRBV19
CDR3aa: CASSIDRGRMDTQYF
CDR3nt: TGTGCCAGTAGTATAGACAGGGGGCGCATGGATACGCAGTATTTT

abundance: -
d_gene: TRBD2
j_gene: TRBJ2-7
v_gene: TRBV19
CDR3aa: CASSWRETSYEQYF
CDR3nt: TGTGCCAGTAGTTGGCGGGAGACGTCCTACGAGCAGTACTTC

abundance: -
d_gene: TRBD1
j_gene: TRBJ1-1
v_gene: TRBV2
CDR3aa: CASSETDRQAFF
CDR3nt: TGTGCCAGCAGTGAAACGGACAGGCAAGCTTTCTTT

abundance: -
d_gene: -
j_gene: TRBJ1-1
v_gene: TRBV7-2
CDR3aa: CASTLSGGRTEAFF
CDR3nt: TGTGCCAGCACCCTATCGGGGGGCAGGACTGAAGCTTTCTTT

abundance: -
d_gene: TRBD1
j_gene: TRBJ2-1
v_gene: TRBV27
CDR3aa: CASSSLRQGSSYNEQFF
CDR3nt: TGTGCCAGCAGTTCCCTCCGACAGGGAAGCTCCTACAATGAGCAGTTCTTC

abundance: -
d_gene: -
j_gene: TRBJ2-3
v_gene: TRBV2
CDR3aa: CASSELVVGGRSGGHTQYF
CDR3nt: TGTGCCAGCAGTGAATTAGTTGTGGGGGGAAGGAGTGGCGGACATACGCAGTATTTT

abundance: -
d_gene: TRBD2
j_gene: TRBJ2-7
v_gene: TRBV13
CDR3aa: CASSSPRGGYEQYF
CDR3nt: TGTGCCAGCAGCTCCCCCCGGGGGGGTTACGAGCAGTACTTC

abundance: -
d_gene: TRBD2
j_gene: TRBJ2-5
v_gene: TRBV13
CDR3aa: CASSLAVQETQYF
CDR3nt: TGTGCCAGCAGCCTAGCGGTACAAGAGACCCAGTACTTC

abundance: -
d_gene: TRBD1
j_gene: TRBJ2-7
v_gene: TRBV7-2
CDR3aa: CASSLVRRIPGQGDYEQYF
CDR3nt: TGTGCCAGCAGCTTAGTGAGGAGGATACCGGGACAGGGAGACTACGAGCAGTACTTC

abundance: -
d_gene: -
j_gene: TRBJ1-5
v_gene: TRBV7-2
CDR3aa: CASSVNGDQPQHF
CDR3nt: TGTGCCAGCAGCGTTAACGGGGATCAGCCCCAGCATTTT

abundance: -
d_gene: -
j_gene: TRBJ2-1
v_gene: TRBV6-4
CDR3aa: CASSAELNNEQFF
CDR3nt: TGTGCCAGCAGTGCGGAGCTCAACAATGAGCAGTTCTTC

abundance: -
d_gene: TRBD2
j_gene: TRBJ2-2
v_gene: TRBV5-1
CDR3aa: CASSLEGRVTGELFF
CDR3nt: TGCGCCAGCAGCTTGGAAGGGAGGGTGACCGGGGAGCTGTTTTTT

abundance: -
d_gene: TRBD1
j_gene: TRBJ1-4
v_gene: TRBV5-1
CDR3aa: CASSSDRGLKEKLFF
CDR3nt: TGCGCCAGCAGCTCTGACAGGGGGCTTAAGGAAAAACTGTTTTTT

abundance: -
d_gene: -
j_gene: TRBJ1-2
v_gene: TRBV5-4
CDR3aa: CASSLEGNYGYTF
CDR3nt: TGTGCCAGCAGCTTAGAGGGTAACTATGGCTACACCTTC

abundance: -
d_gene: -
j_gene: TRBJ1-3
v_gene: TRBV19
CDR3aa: CASIYPARNTIYF
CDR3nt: TGTGCCAGTATCTATCCCGCGCGAAACACCATATATTTT

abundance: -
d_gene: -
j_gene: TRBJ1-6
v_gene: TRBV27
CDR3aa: CATKPTGSPSPLHF
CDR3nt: TGTGCCACCAAGCCGACGGGGTCTCCTTCACCCCTCCACTTT

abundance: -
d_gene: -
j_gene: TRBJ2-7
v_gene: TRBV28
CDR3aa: CASSLEPRYEQYF
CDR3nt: TGTGCCAGCAGTTTGGAGCCGCGCTACGAGCAGTACTTC